This is a list of T cell receptor beta chains from one sample in a study of T cell responses to AZD1222 COVID-19 vaccine. Sequenced by immunoSEQ multiplex PCR; TCRdb stores in-frame clones only, minus some. The sample records 100,000 to 150,000 clones, around 94% being singletons. The source material was peripheral blood, sampled on day 0 of AZD1222 vaccination. All receptors come from an adult in good health. The CDR3 runs from the conserved cysteine through the conserved F or W. D genes are given only for firm matches. Clone size, where shown, is once, few, many, or a class for clones that have expanded.

V	length	D	J	size	DNA	CDR3
TRBV5-4	16	TRBD1	TRBJ2-3	.	TGTGCCAGCAGCATCGGGACAGGGAATATCATAGATACGCAGTATTTT	CASSIGTGNIIDTQYF
TRBV7-2	14	TRBD1	TRBJ1-2	.	TGTGCCAGCAGCAGAGGACAGGGGGACTATGGCTACACCTTC	CASSRGQGDYGYTF
TRBV11-2	13	TRBD2	TRBJ2-7	.	TGTGCCAGCAGCCGAATCGGGGGGGGCGAGCAGTACTTC	CASSRIGGGEQYF
TRBV13	14	.	TRBJ1-3	.	TGTGCCAGCAGCTCGGGAGACTCTGGAAACACCATATATTTT	CASSSGDSGNTIYF
TRBV11-2	11	.	TRBJ2-3	.	TGTGCCAGCAGCTTAGGAGATACGCAGTATTTT	CASSLGDTQYF
TRBV10-3	14	.	TRBJ1-2	.	TGTGCCATCAGTGAGTCTGTGGATGGGGGTGGCTACACCTTC	CAISESVDGGGYTF
TRBV7-9	17	TRBD2	TRBJ2-1	.	TGTGCCAGCAGCCCCCGTGGAATAGCGGGAGGGCCCAATGAGCAGTTCTTC	CASSPRGIAGGPNEQFF
TRBV5-5	12	.	TRBJ2-1	.	TGTGCCAGCAGCTTAACAGACAATGAGCAGTTCTTC	CASSLTDNEQFF
TRBV5-6	15	.	TRBJ2-7	.	TGTGCCAGCAGCCCTGCAGGGTTGGAGAAAGACGAGCAGTACTTC	CASSPAGLEKDEQYF
TRBV6-6	13	.	TRBJ1-2	.	TGTGCCAGCAGGCCCCGGGACCTCTATGGCTACACCTTC	CASRPRDLYGYTF
TRBV2	13	.	TRBJ1-2	.	TGTGCCAGCAGTGGGCCCGGGAGCGATGGCTACACCTTC	CASSGPGSDGYTF
TRBV9	16	.	TRBJ2-1	once	TGTGCCAGCAGCACGGGACGGAGACTTGGCTCGAATGAGCAGTTCTTC	CASSTGRRLGSNEQFF
TRBV29-1	12	.	TRBJ2-7	.	TGCAGCGTTGGTGAGGGTTTTGGCGAGCAGTACTTC	CSVGEGFGEQYF
TRBV3-1/TRBV3-2	16	TRBD2	TRBJ2-2	.	TGTGCCAGCAGCCCCCCGGGACTAGCGGGAGTGGGAGAGCTGTTTTTT	CASSPPGLAGVGELFF
TRBV24-1	14	.	TRBJ2-1	.	TGTGCCACCAGTGATTTGACCAGGGTCAATGAGCAGTTCTTC	CATSDLTRVNEQFF
TRBV3-1/TRBV3-2	14	.	TRBJ1-5	.	TGTGCCAGCAGCCAAGATGGGGGAAATCAGCCCCAGCATTTT	CASSQDGGNQPQHF
TRBV10-2	14	.	TRBJ1-5	.	TGCGCCACCCTTCCCAGCGGGGGAAGTCAGCCCCAGCATTTT	CATLPSGGSQPQHF
TRBV6-5	14	TRBD2	TRBJ2-7	.	TGTGCCAGCAGTCCTAGCGGGAGGGCCCACGAGCAGTACTTC	CASSPSGRAHEQYF
TRBV6-2/TRBV6-3	15	TRBD2	TRBJ2-5	once	TGTGCCAGCAGTCCGGGACTAGCGGGAGAAGAGACCCAGTACTTC	CASSPGLAGEETQYF
TRBV7-9	13	.	TRBJ2-7	.	TGTGCCAGCAGCTCTGTGGGGGCCTACGAGCAGTACTTC	CASSSVGAYEQYF
TRBV27	14	TRBD1	TRBJ1-5	.	TGTGCCAGCAGTATGACAGGGGTCAATCAGCCCCAGCATTTT	CASSMTGVNQPQHF
TRBV30	13	.	TRBJ1-5	.	TGTGCCTGGAGTGGGGGGCCGGGACAGCCCCAGCATTTT	CAWSGGPGQPQHF
TRBV5-1	16	.	TRBJ1-2	.	TGCGCCAGCAGCCCCTCCGGGACATCCCCGGGTCCGGGCTACACCTTC	CASSPSGTSPGPGYTF
TRBV7-9	13	TRBD2	TRBJ2-1	.	TGTGCCAGCAGCTTAGCGGGGGACTACCGGCAGTTCTTC	CASSLAGDYRQFF
TRBV5-6	16	TRBD1	TRBJ1-3	.	TGTGCCAGCAGTTGGCGGACAGGAACATGGTCAAACACCATATATTTT	CASSWRTGTWSNTIYF
TRBV5-4	13	.	TRBJ1-2	few	TGTGCCAGCAGCGGCCGGGGACTAGGTGGCTACACCTTC	CASSGRGLGGYTF
TRBV3-1/TRBV3-2	15	.	TRBJ1-4	.	TGTGCCAGCAGCCAACTCCCGGCGGAGAATGAAAAACTGTTTTTT	CASSQLPAENEKLFF
TRBV5-4	15	TRBD1	TRBJ1-1	.	TGTGCCAGCAGCTTATTTGGGACAGTTGCCCCTGAAGCTTTCTTT	CASSLFGTVAPEAFF
TRBV4-3	17	.	TRBJ1-1	.	TGCGCCAGCAGCCCCCTTGCTGACAGTCTCATGAACACTGAAGCTTTCTTT	CASSPLADSLMNTEAFF
TRBV29-1	13	.	TRBJ1-1	.	TGCAGCGTTGAAGAATTACTTAACACTGAAGCTTTCTTT	CSVEELLNTEAFF
TRBV24-1	13	.	TRBJ1-2	few	TGTGCCACCAGCGACGGCAGGGCGGCTGGCTACACCTTC	CATSDGRAAGYTF
TRBV9	15	TRBD2	TRBJ2-1	.	TGTGCCAGCAGCGTTTGGACTAGCGGGAACAATGAGCAGTTCTTC	CASSVWTSGNNEQFF
TRBV29-1	15	.	TRBJ1-2	.	TGCAGCGTTGAAGGGGAGGGGAGTGTCGGCTATGGCTACACCTTC	CSVEGEGSVGYGYTF
TRBV12-3/TRBV12-4	12	.	TRBJ1-2	.	TGTGCCAGCAGTTTTGGGGTGTGGGGCTACACCTTC	CASSFGVWGYTF
TRBV9	14	.	TRBJ1-2	.	TGTGCCAGCAGCGTAGCAGTCAGGGCGGCAGGCTACACCTTC	CASSVAVRAAGYTF
TRBV9	16	TRBD2	TRBJ2-1	.	TGTGCCAGCAGCGTCAGGGGACTAGCGGATTCGAATGAGCAGTTCTTC	CASSVRGLADSNEQFF
TRBV30	15	TRBD1	TRBJ2-7	.	TGTGCCTGGACAGGGACCGGGACAGGGGACTACGAGCAGTACTTC	CAWTGTGTGDYEQYF
TRBV28	14	.	TRBJ2-5	.	TGTGCCAGCAGTTTACTGTCAGGGATAGAGACCCAGTACTTC	CASSLLSGIETQYF
TRBV6-5	14	.	TRBJ1-5	once	TGTGCCAGTTTAGGACAGAGCCTATTTCAGCCCCAGCATTTT	CASLGQSLFQPQHF
TRBV30	14	TRBD2	TRBJ2-7	.	TGTGCCTGGTCGACTAGCGGGACTTCCTACGAGCAGTACTTC	CAWSTSGTSYEQYF